The text below deals with one T cell receptor (beta chain). Its antigen is not identified. These data originate in a study of tumor-infiltrating lymphocytes in primary liver carcinoma. Overall study: Men as well as women, aged 30 to 69 years, made up the patients. There were roughly 3.5 to 7.13 million productive TCRbeta reads per sample, a yield similar across tissue types.

It was from approximately 20-30 mg of unsorted bulk tissue that RNA and DNA were co-extracted. Over 85% viable tumor cells were present in every tumor sample. Study-level results: No more than about 8-24% of top clones could be seen in all five tumor regions.

The CDR3 has 16 residues. Germline V gene data show CDR1 as SGHRS and CDR2 as YFSETQ. The V gene end was trimmed by 1 base and the J gene end by 10 bases; junction bases not matched to a gene: 12. The input was about 500 ng total RNA; TCR beta cDNA was made from it with a constant-region primer. Three nested multiplex PCR rounds of slightly modified ARM-PCR generated TCR beta libraries. Forward primers for TRBV1-TRBV30 and a C-beta reverse primer served the first two PCR rounds, at about 10 cycles each. TCRdb reprocessed the multiplex PCR reads with MiXCR, giving one entry per CDR3 protein. The sample has some 190,000 distinct CDR3 sequences, over 80% seen once.

The chain couples TRBV5-1 to TRBJ2-3; TRBD2 matches 10 bases. Sequencing input: tumor tissue from primary liver carcinoma. The source of this sequence is a man aged 35 to 55 with primary liver carcinoma and hepatitis B virus infection. Written as DNA, the CDR3 is TGCGCCAGCAGCTTGTGGCCTAGCGGGAGCCCATATGCGCAGTATTTT. This codes for CASSLWPSGSPYAQYF.